This TCR beta chain appears in the sequencing data of a study of technical replicates of blood from a few donors. Using immunoSEQ multiplex PCR, the repertoire was profiled, and TCRdb retains in-frame clones only, with some absent. Here the sample spans 68,000 or so clones, around 94% being singletons. This CDR3 region has 12 residues. CDR1 and CDR2 (germline): SGHNT, YYREEE (reference sequence). With 4 bases removed from V and 4 bases from J, the gap between germline ends came to 9 bases. The genes are TRBV5-4 and TRBJ2-7; D is perhaps TRBD1 (6 bases). Input material: T cells isolated from PBMCs. The source is a human donor in good health. CDR3 DNA: TGTGCCAGCAGCAAGGGACAATACGAGCAGTACTTC. Its translation is CASSKGQYEQYF. The full variable domain, rest sourced from reference TRBV5-4 and TRBJ2-7, is ETGVTQSPTHLIKTRGQQVTLRCSSQSGHNTVSWYQQALGQGPQFIFQYYREEENGRGNFPPRFSGLQFPNYSSELNVNALELDDSALYLCASSKGQYEQYFGPGTRLTVT.